Sequencing of this TCR beta chain was carried out in a study of response to subunit inactivated influenza vaccine. Germline-derived CDR1 and CDR2 are KGHDR and SFDVKD. This CDR3 spans 13 amino acids. Deletions cut 6 bases from V and 4 bases from J, with 9 bases between. MiXCR was run by TCRdb on the RT-PCR reads, yielding one entry per CDR3 protein. The data contain about 570,000 distinct CDR3 sequences, around 11% of them seen just once; the ten biggest clones take up roughly 11%. This clonotype showed up just a few times. The data also belong to a second study, concerning T cells expressing NK-cell markers. That study reports: The TCR beta cDNA came from 5'RACE template switching with UMIs.

The clonotype comes from a man aged 45 to 65 who received an inactivated influenza vaccine. The chain links TRBV24-1 to TRBJ2-1, with D perhaps matching TRBD1 (6 bases). The sample was PBMCs from blood, taken on the day of vaccination. In nucleotides, the CDR3 is TGTGCCACCAGTCCGGGACATTACAATGAGCAGTTCTTC. Amino acid sequence: CATSPGHYNEQFF.